This TCR beta chain comes out of a study of cytomegalovirus exposure and HLA in healthy donors (dated by TCRdb to about 2017). At the level of the whole study: In an earlier analysis of roughly 500 of the donors, 250 to 300 Gb of sequence data and approximately 120 million unique TCR beta sequences from 150 million to 200 million T cells were reported. An early release that covered about 600 HLA-typed donors contained about 300 gigabases of sequencing data and some 87 million unique TCR sequences. Of the roughly 400 genotyped donors, roughly 85% fell in the genetic ancestry cluster associated with self-reported Caucasian donors. The aim of the study was to test whether cataloging public T cell receptors could identify signatures of past pathogen exposure. The study used immunosequencing to profile the T cell repertoires of hundreds of subjects and linked those repertoires to cytomegalovirus serostatus. In addition to the first cohort of approximately 650 subjects, a separate validation cohort of 120 different subjects was used. To predict cytomegalovirus infection status, the study brought together high-throughput TCR immunosequencing, statistical association of individual TCRs with disease status, and machine learning. A later analysis re-examined previously published TCR beta repertoires from 610 or so donors and added high-resolution HLA genotyping to investigate patterns of TCR occurrence. In the later analysis, no new phenotypic data were used to find candidate immune exposures; instead, reliance was placed on TCR beta sequences and their occurrence across donors. To decide whether each TCR beta V gene segment behaved as functional or pseudogenic, an earlier analysis of approximately 590 of the donors relied on high-throughput TCR beta sequencing. Alongside the repertoire data, information on donor age, sex, ethnicity and CMV serostatus was compiled. Genome-wide SNP genotypes for about three fifths of the roughly 670 donors were used in a later genetic analysis, which treated that subset as a discovery cohort. All discovery cohort repertoires had been generated on a single sequencing platform. Both class I and class II loci were covered by HLA typing, at four-digit resolution. The number of typed donors differed by locus: about 620-630 for A, B, C, DRB1 and DQB1; roughly 510 for DQA1; 606 for DPA1; and around 450 for DPB1. Because of strong linkage in the cohort, a few DR-DQ haplotypes were treated as single units for association and clustering. Among roughly 400 genotyped donors of the cohort, an average of roughly 230,000 unique TCR beta nucleotide sequences was sequenced per donor, of which roughly 17% were non-productive. Study-level results and caveats: Correlated functional status among segregating V segments might be attributable to linkage disequilibrium, but an unknown experimental factor could not be ruled out. The earlier analysis of 587 of the donors excluded roughly 17 rarely observed V segments, including chromosome 9 orphons, because counts were too low. According to a later genetic analysis, donors in an Asian-associated ancestry cluster had fewer N-insertions in productive TCRs than the approximately 610-donor mean. Roughly uniform sequencing depth across donors was assumed in presence/absence analyses, although this assumption may not hold. The only immune exposure information available for the cohort was CMV serostatus. A later analysis reported that several top co-occurrence clusters appeared linked to parvovirus B19, influenza, CMV and Epstein-Barr virus. In a later analysis, TCR association rates were found to vary across HLA loci, with the most associated TCRs seen for DRB1 alleles and the fewest for HLA-C alleles. A later analysis associated 15,000 or so TCR beta sequences with specific HLA alleles at a false discovery rate of 0.05. When HLA alleles, especially DR and DQ, strongly co-occurred, attributing TCR associations to individual alleles was difficult. In this cohort, only TCR beta chains were sequenced, and detectable features were limited by the absence of alpha or paired-chain data. A further reported finding was that TCR beta sequences accurately predicted the HLA-A and HLA-B alleles for most subjects in the first cohort. Most CMV-associated TCR beta chains appeared to be HLA-restricted in a later analysis, and the HLA associations seemed to be driven largely by CMV exposure. In an earlier analysis of fewer than 750 of the donors, most TCR beta V segments were observed in productive rearrangements about 90% or about 30% of the time, broadly matching IMGT annotations. In a later analysis, HLA-associated TCR beta chains were found to be more clonally expanded and to have lower generation probabilities than equally common non-associated chains. In both the original and validation cohorts, the classifier was reported to diagnose cytomegalovirus status with high specificity and sensitivity. A few of the identified cytomegalovirus-associated TCR beta chains were confirmed in vitro to be specific for cytomegalovirus antigens. Most TCR sequences were observed very rarely across donors, whereas some public TCRs were present in many individuals. A cluster of highly shared sequence variants was judged likely to be a technical artifact of the sequencing pipeline. HLA typing was unavailable for some donors at each locus, so association tests used only the typed subset. A total of about 180 TCR beta chains were listed by the study as associated with cytomegalovirus. According to the authors, the approach could potentially be generalized to other disease states and immunological phenotypes. A later genetic analysis associated a missense DCLRE1C variant with V-gene and J-gene trimming of TCR beta chains, and an independent cohort replicated the association. Because the 87-base-pair reads could not distinguish some IMGT-functional V segments, including TRBV6-2 and TRBV6-3, those segments were excluded.

Based on the germline V gene (reference sequence), the CDR1 and CDR2 sequences are LNHNV and YYDKDF. V is reduced by 3 bases and J by 4 bases, leaving a spacing of 13 bases between them. Including cysteine and phenylalanine, the CDR3 has 15 amino acids. Only the CDR3 DNA is retained, 45 bases long and in frame from the first base. In total, 500 to 700 healthy bone marrow donors made up the cohort. At the time of sampling, all cohort members were nominally healthy, though unrecorded immune exposures were likely present. The donor tested CMV seronegative, placing the donor among the 350 to 400 seronegative members of the cohort. A peripheral blood sample was provided by each donor, and peripheral blood mononuclear cells were used for TCR beta sequencing. The Qiagen DNeasy Blood Extraction Kit was used to extract genomic DNA from the blood cell samples. Library construction relied on the immunoSEQ multiplex PCR assay. For the multiplex PCR, a mixture combining 60 forward primers for TCR Vbeta segments and 13 reverse primers for TCR Jbeta segments was used. Amplification of the CDR3 region of rearranged TCR beta genes was performed with a multiplex PCR assay on genomic DNA. On the Illumina HiSeq System, the amplified TCR beta libraries were sequenced as 87-base-pair reads. From the authors' description of their analysis: A later analysis counted around 72 million unique TCR beta chains across the 700 or so repertoires, and around 9.9 million of these chains were shared by at least two donors. A nearest-neighbor algorithm error-corrected the raw reads and collapsed the reads into unique sequences, merging closely related sequences to remove PCR and sequencing errors. Alignment of CDR3 sequences to IMGT reference sequences was used to assign V, D and J gene segments. For a sequence to be retained, a match of at least six nucleotides to both a V gene segment and a J gene segment was required. Rearrangements were classified as productive when the CDR3 lacked stop codons and remained in frame with V and J, and all other rearrangements were classified as non-productive. Following IMGT convention, CDR3 was defined as the stretch from the second conserved V-encoded cysteine to the conserved J-encoded phenylalanine. Sequences without an unambiguous match to a single V gene segment were excluded from the earlier analysis of about 600 of the donors. An earlier analysis of 587 of the donors called V segments functional above 56.7% productive rearrangements and segregating when the between-donor standard deviation exceeded 5%. To diagnose cytomegalovirus status from the catalog of TCR beta chain sequences, a statistical classification framework was built. In a later analysis, TCR nucleotide sequences were compared against IMGT/GENE-DB human TR gene sequences so that V and J genes could be assigned. The TCRdist pipeline was used in a later analysis to assign CDR3 sequences and most-parsimonious VDJ recombination scenarios. In a later analysis, each TCR beta chain was defined by its CDR3 amino acid sequence together with its V-gene family, and reads lacking a unique V-gene family were excluded. In a later analysis, 500 to 650 highly shared, low-generation-probability nucleotide sequences were removed to address suspected cross-contamination and a sequencing artifact. A later analysis calculated a clonal expansion index for each public chain from normalized within-repertoire ranks of inferred template counts. In a later analysis, generation probabilities were computed with a VDJ recombination model fitted to out-of-frame rearrangements, and the resulting probabilities were checked against IGoR. A later analysis scored TCR-TCR, TCR-HLA and TCR-CMV co-occurrence with hypergeometric tests, applying a repertoire-size bias correction to TCR pairs. A later analysis estimated false discovery rates by permuting HLA or CMV assignments 20 times. A later analysis grouped co-occurring TCRs with DBSCAN, adding TCRdist sequence similarity when clustering within HLA-allele-positive subsets. For co-occurrence clustering, repertoires with fewer than 30,000 or more than 120,000 public chains were excluded, along with roughly 5 repertoires with anomalous nucleotide sharing. As stored in TCRdb, this immuneACCESS dataset retains in-frame rearrangements with V and J assigned. A fraction of the clones does not appear; measured against another copy, unresolved V genes explain less than half of the discrepancy, and the remainder lacks a known reason. V and J calls and clone size are those listed in that table; D and trimming were worked out from the DNA. This sample gives 150,000 to 200,000 clones in total; roughly nine tenths of them show up just once. Clones ranked in the top ten supply about 1.1% of the sample.

About this clone: Its target antigen remains unknown. Base qualities are not provided; no much larger clone lies one nucleotide away.

The sequenced sample was PBMCs. The clonotype comes from a boy aged 2 to 9 in good health and CMV-seronegative. The sequence links TRBV15 to TRBJ1-3; no confident D gene assignment can be made. The bases are TGTGCCACCAGCAGGGGCCGAGGAGGGGGAAACACCATATATTTT. Its coded protein is CATSRGRGGGNTIYF.